The clone carrying this T cell receptor beta chain turned up a few times. Its antigen is unidentified. V was pared by 3 bases and J by 9 bases, with 8 bases of the junction left unmatched. Germline-derived CDR1 and CDR2 are SQVTM and ANQGSEA. There are 13 residues in the CDR3. The record originates from a study of cytomegalovirus exposure and HLA in healthy donors. Vbeta (60) and Jbeta (13) primers were used in the PCR. Repertoires were generated with immunoSEQ multiplex PCR, while TCRdb's copy carries only in-frame clones and drops some. The sample yields about 140,000 clones, approximately 82% seen once. The study, taken as a whole, reports: Common viral pathogens seemed, in a later analysis, to connect with several of the most significant clusters.

This rearrangement joins TRBV29-1 to TRBJ2-3, with 8 bases lining up with TRBD2. The TCR originated in a man aged 18 to 29 in good health and CMV-seropositive. Sequences were obtained from PBMCs. The CDR3 DNA is TGCAGCGTTGAGAGGAGCGGGAGAGCCACGCAGTATTTT. Encoded protein: CSVERSGRATQYF.